One and the same sample provided the 32 T cell receptor beta chains below, sequenced in a study of OX40 agonist ivuxolimab in advanced cancers. Profiled with immunoSEQ multiplex PCR; TCRdb holds only in-frame clones, not every one. The sample yields tens of thousands of clones, 75% to 90% seen once. Sequencing was performed on CD4+ or CD8+ T cells sorted from blood, taken in a trial of the OX40 agonist ivuxolimab. The receptor set was obtained from an adult with an advanced solid tumor such as melanoma, head and neck, liver or kidney cancer.

The chain couples TRBV28 to TRBJ2-5; tentative D call: TRBD2 (5 bases). Trimming removed 6 bases at V and 0 bases at J, with 11 bases between. Germline V gene lookup returns CDR1 MDHEN and CDR2 SYDVKM. The CDR3 sequence is 14 residues long. CDR3 sequence: CASSPDLNQETQYF. CDR3 in DNA: TGTGCCAGCAGCCCGGACTTAAACCAAGAGACCCAGTACTTC.

The gene calls are TRBV7-9 and TRBJ2-3; D is unresolved. The CDR3 is 13 amino acids. Per germline, CDR1 SEHNR and CDR2 FQNEAQ (reference sequence). Trimming stripped 0 bases from V and 3 bases from J, with 4 bases between. The CDR3 nucleotides are TGTGCCAGCAGCTTAGCGCCAACAGATACGCAGTATTTT. It encodes CASSLAPTDTQYF.

This chain uses TRBV2 with TRBJ2-7, with TRBD2 matching 8 bases. This CDR3 region has 16 residues. The ends lost 4 bases at V and 0 bases at J; junction bases unmatched: 8. CDR1 SNHLY and CDR2 FYNNEI come from the germline V gene. This CDR3 is CASSVGPSGRSYEQYF. In DNA form, the CDR3 reads TGTGCCAGCAGTGTAGGGCCTAGCGGGCGCTCCTACGAGCAGTACTTC.

The chain has TRBV27 and TRBJ2-1; possibly TRBD2 for D (5 bases). The length of the CDR3 is 13 residues. Per germline, CDR1 MNHEY and CDR2 SMNVEV (reference sequence). V was pared by 8 bases and J by 3 bases, with 11 bases between. As DNA, the CDR3 is TGTGCCAGCGGGCGGGCCAGCTACAATGAGCAGTTCTTC. Encoded protein: CASGRASYNEQFF.

The chain couples TRBV6-1 to TRBJ1-2; 7 bases are shared with TRBD1. The CDR3 spans 15 residues. The ends lost 2 bases at V and 3 bases at J; junction bases unmatched: 6. CDR1 MNHNS and CDR2 SASEGT come from the germline V gene. DNA of the CDR3: TGTGCCAGCAGTGAAAGAATACAGGGGTACTATGGCTACACCTTC. Translated, it gives CASSERIQGYYGYTF.

This clone showed up just once. V gene TRBV28 combines with J gene TRBJ1-3, with D uncertain. The germline V and J ends were trimmed by 6 bases and 1 base, with 10 bases remaining between them. The length of the CDR3 is 14 residues. The germline V gene encodes CDR1 MDHEN and CDR2 SYDVKM. This CDR3 is CASSLHGSGNTIYF. The CDR3 DNA sequence: TGTGCCAGCAGCTTGCACGGATCTGGAAACACCATATATTTT.

This chain connects TRBV6-5 to TRBJ2-5, with D tentatively TRBD1 (5 bases). This CDR3 has 16 residues. Trimming stripped 1 base from V and 0 bases from J, with 12 bases between. Per the germline V gene, CDR1 is MNHEY and CDR2 is SVGAGI. Here the CDR3 reads CASSYLPQGNQETQYF. The CDR3 DNA reads as TGTGCCAGCAGTTACTTGCCTCAGGGTAACCAAGAGACCCAGTACTTC.

The gene calls are TRBV7-6 and TRBJ1-6; 7 nucleotides align to TRBD1. The CDR3 is 14 amino acids. Germline-derived CDR1 and CDR2 are SGHVS and FNYEAQ. Unmatched junction bases numbered 3, after V lost 4 bases and J lost 6 bases. CDR3 sequence: CASSSQGVNSPLHF. As DNA, the CDR3 is TGTGCCAGCAGCTCGCAGGGGGTTAATTCACCCCTCCACTTT.

The V gene is TRBV7-2, the J gene TRBJ1-2; D may be TRBD1 (5 bases). Germline V gene data show CDR1 as SGHTA and CDR2 as FQGNSA. V was pared by 6 bases and J by 0 bases, with 11 bases between. There are 14 residues in the CDR3. The CDR3 nucleotides are TGTGCCAGCAGTTTGGCAGGGTCTAACTATGGCTACACCTTC. Its translation: CASSLAGSNYGYTF.

The chain employs TRBV11-3 and TRBJ2-3, with 7 bases fitting TRBD2. V gave up 1 base and J gave up 2 bases; unmatched junction bases: 3. The CDR3 has 15 amino acids. Per the germline V gene, CDR1 is SGHNT and CDR2 is YENEEA. The CDR3, as DNA: TGTGCCAGCAGCTTAGTAGCGGGCGACACAGATACGCAGTATTTT. Amino acid sequence: CASSLVAGDTDTQYF.

CDR3 in DNA: TGTGCCAGCAGCGCCGCCGGGACAGGGGCTAACTATGGCTACACCTTC. This sequence encodes CASSAAGTGANYGYTF. V and J are TRBV9 and TRBJ1-2; 10 bases are a match to TRBD1. The CDR3 consists of 16 residues. Germline V gives CDR1 SGDLS, CDR2 YYNGEE. J gave up 0 bases and V 3 bases, and 5 bases lay outside the gene matches. The entire variable domain, with the rest obtained from reference TRBV9 and TRBJ1-2, is as follows: DSGVTQTPKHLITATGQRVTLRCSPRSGDLSVYWYQQSLDQGLQFLIQYYNGEERAKGNILERFSAQQFPDLHSELNLSSLELGDSALYFCASSAAGTGANYGYTFGSGTRLTVV.

This chain links TRBV9 with TRBJ2-7, with TRBD1 as a possible D gene (6 bases). Germline V CDR1 and CDR2: SGDLS, YYNGEE. The CDR3 runs 14 residues. Trimming left V 3 bases short and J 1 base short, with 11 bases between. The CDR3 DNA sequence: TGTGCCAGCAGCGCTCGGGACATGTCCTACGAGCAGTACTTC. This codes for CASSARDMSYEQYF.

The V and J genes are TRBV11-1 and TRBJ1-1; D is possibly TRBD1 (6 bases). The CDR3 is 15 amino acids. Between the trimmed V and J ends, which lost 1 base and 0 bases, there was a span of 9 bases. Germline assignment: CDR1 SGHAT and CDR2 FQDESV (reference sequence). The CDR3 nucleotides read TGTGCCAGCAGCTTAGGGACAGCTTTGAACACTGAAGCTTTCTTT. Translating gives CASSLGTALNTEAFF.

This chain links TRBV29-1 with TRBJ2-7; possible D gene TRBD1, 6 bases. CDR3 length equals 14 residues. Germline CDR1 SQVTM, CDR2 ANQGSEA. The ends were cut back, 2 bases at V and 2 bases at J, with 13 bases in the middle. CDR3 protein: CSVELAGETYEQYF. The DNA of the CDR3 is TGCAGCGTTGAATTGGCAGGGGAGACCTACGAGCAGTACTTC.

The CDR3 is CASSNYRATSQETQYF. The DNA for the CDR3 is TGTGCCAGCAGCAATTACAGGGCGACCTCCCAAGAGACCCAGTACTTC. This sequence joins TRBV5-6 and TRBJ2-5; the D gene is possibly TRBD1 (6 bases). The ends were cut back, 4 bases at V and 1 base at J, with 17 bases in the middle. The CDR3 runs to 16 residues. Germline values: CDR1 SGHDT, CDR2 YYEEEE.

The V gene is TRBV27, the J gene TRBJ2-3; perhaps TRBD2 as D (5 bases). Germline-derived CDR1 and CDR2 are MNHEY and SMNVEV (reference sequence). The CDR3 is 15 amino acids. V lost 3 bases and J 6 bases, leaving 16 bases between the germline ends. CDR3 sequence reads: CASSFLTHRGDTQYF. CDR3 coding DNA: TGTGCCAGCAGTTTTTTAACTCACCGAGGGGATACGCAGTATTTT.

Only a few counts were recorded for this clone. The gene calls are TRBV5-1 and TRBJ2-3, with 11 nucleotides matching TRBD2. The CDR3 extends over 15 amino acids. Germline values: CDR1 SGHRS, CDR2 YFSETQ. J gave up 5 bases and V 3 bases, and 5 bases lay outside the gene matches. The DNA of the CDR3 is TGCGCCAGCAGCTCCGTAACTAGCGGGGGAGATACGCAGTATTTT. This encodes CASSSVTSGGDTQYF.

This clone has only one observation. This may be a read error: a much more frequent sequence differs by one nucleotide. The chain is built from TRBV27 and TRBJ1-2, with no clear D. Germline values: CDR1 MNHEY, CDR2 SMNVEV (reference sequence). V lost 6 bases to trimming and J lost 5 bases, with 7 bases between them. CDR3 size: 11 residues. The CDR3: CASSSGYGYTF. In nucleotides, the CDR3 is TGTGCCAGCAGCTCCGGATATGGCTACACCTTC.

This chain connects TRBV4-1 to TRBJ2-2; 7 bases map to TRBD1. V lost 7 bases and J lost 6; bases outside the gene matches: 2. The length of the CDR3 is 12 residues. The germline gives CDR1 MGHRA, CDR2 YSYEKL. The CDR3 coding sequence is TGCGCCAGCACAGGGGGTTCCGGGGAGCTGTTTTTT. It is translated as CASTGGSGELFF.

This sequence joins TRBV29-1 and TRBJ2-7; 10 bases agree with TRBD1. The CDR3 is 16 residues long. The J segment lost 0 bases and the V segment lost 2 bases, leaving 7 bases of the junction unmatched. Germline CDR1 and CDR2: SQVTM and ANQGSEA. CDR3 region: CSVESVGDRGSYEQYV. In nucleotides, the CDR3 is TGCAGCGTTGAATCTGTAGGGGACAGGGGCTCCTACGAGCAGTACGTC.

The CDR3 reads CASSAGTSYEQYF. Here the CDR3 DNA reads TGCGCCAGCAGCGCCGGGACCTCCTACGAGCAGTACTTC. The chain couples TRBV4-3 to TRBJ2-7; D tentatively reads TRBD1 or TRBD2 (5 bases each). Germline-derived CDR1 and CDR2 are LGHNA and YSLEER. Trimming took off 5 bases at V and 0 bases at J, with 8 bases between the two ends. This CDR3 spans 13 amino acids.

The chain couples TRBV13 to TRBJ2-3, with D possibly being TRBD1 (6 bases). CDR1 is PRHDT and CDR2 is FYEKMQ in the germline V gene (reference sequence). V was shortened by 5 bases and J by 5 bases, with 11 bases between the two germline ends. The CDR3 length is 13 residues. Here the CDR3 DNA reads TGTGCCAGCAGCGGGGGCTCGGGAGATACGCAGTATTTT. Translation: CASSGGSGDTQYF.

The rearrangement links TRBV29-1 to TRBJ2-3; D is undetermined. Germline V gene data show CDR1 as SQVTM and CDR2 as ANQGSEA. There are 12 residues in the CDR3. Trimming removed 4 bases at V and 4 bases at J, with 9 bases between. The chain's CDR3 is CSVVTESDTQYF. Here the CDR3 DNA reads TGCAGCGTTGTAACAGAGTCAGATACGCAGTATTTT.

The chain couples TRBV7-6 to TRBJ2-1; maybe TRBD2 (6 bases). V dropped 5 bases and J dropped 3 bases, with 17 bases sitting between them. The CDR3 contains 16 residues. Germline V gene data show CDR1 as SGHVS and CDR2 as FNYEAQ. The CDR3 DNA sequence: TGTGCCAGCAGCCTAGGAGGGAGACTGAGCTACAATGAGCAGTTCTTC. Protein: CASSLGGRLSYNEQFF.

The chain links TRBV6-6 to TRBJ2-2; D might be TRBD2 (6 bases). Trimming left V 4 bases short and J 1 base short, with 10 bases between. Germline CDR1 and CDR2: MNHNY and SVGAGI (reference sequence). The CDR3 covers 15 residues. This CDR3 reads CASSSGLMNTGELFF. Written as DNA, the CDR3 is TGTGCCAGCAGTTCGGGACTCATGAACACCGGGGAGCTGTTTTTT.

The chain couples TRBV27 to TRBJ1-1, with D possibly TRBD1 on 5 matching bases. Germline V gene lookup returns CDR1 MNHEY and CDR2 SMNVEV (reference sequence). CDR3 length: 13 amino acids. V shed 6 bases and J shed 2 bases, with 10 bases lying between them. CDR3: CASSLGENTEAFF. CDR3 in DNA: TGTGCCAGCAGCCTAGGGGAAAACACTGAAGCTTTCTTT.

This clone was recorded only once. The gene calls are TRBV7-6 and TRBJ1-3; perhaps TRBD1 as D (5 bases). The germline V gene encodes CDR1 SGHVS and CDR2 FNYEAQ. The CDR3 length is 15 residues. Trimming left V 3 bases short and J 0 bases short, with 9 bases between. CDR3 loop: CASSLGPNSGNTIYF. The CDR3 DNA reads TGTGCCAGCAGCTTGGGACCCAACTCTGGAAACACCATATATTTT.

This sequence joins TRBV14 and TRBJ1-3; 7 bases are a match to TRBD1. The germline V gene encodes CDR1 SGHDN and CDR2 FVKESK. J was trimmed by 2 bases and V by 3 bases; bases with no gene match: 7. The CDR3 has 16 residues. Written as DNA, the CDR3 is TGTGCCAGCAGCCACCCAGGGGGACTGCCTGGAAACACCATATATTTT. Translated, it gives CASSHPGGLPGNTIYF.

The chain is built from TRBV5-6 and TRBJ1-1, with no clear D. Trimming removed 1 base at V and 7 bases at J, with 5 bases between. The germline V gene encodes CDR1 SGHDT and CDR2 YYEEEE. This CDR3 region has 11 residues. CDR3 loop: CASSLLGEAFF. CDR3 DNA: TGTGCCAGCAGCTTGCTGGGTGAAGCTTTCTTT.

V is TRBV19 and J is TRBJ1-2, with D maybe TRBD1 (5 bases). CDR3 length: 14 amino acids. Per the germline V gene, CDR1 is LNHDA and CDR2 is SQIVND (reference sequence). The germline V and J ends were trimmed by 5 bases and 4 bases, with 14 bases remaining between them. The DNA of the CDR3 is TGTGCCAGTAGTGCCACTTCGGGGCTCTATGGCTACACCTTC. Its protein is CASSATSGLYGYTF.

The V and J genes are TRBV2 and TRBJ2-7; a weak D match, TRBD2 (5 bases). The germline CDR1 and CDR2 sequences are SNHLY and FYNNEI. This CDR3 comprises 12 residues. The germline V and J ends were trimmed by 7 bases and 4 bases, with 11 bases remaining between them. The CDR3 reads CASISGKYEQYF. For the CDR3, the DNA is TGTGCCAGCATAAGCGGAAAATACGAGCAGTACTTC.

The chain joins TRBV14 to TRBJ2-1; a possible D gene is TRBD2 (6 bases). The V end lost 4 bases, the J end lost 0 bases, and 16 bases lay between the germline ends. Germline V gene sequence: CDR1 SGHDN, CDR2 FVKESK. The CDR3 length is 17 residues. The CDR3 region has the DNA TGTGCCAGCAGCCCGGGACTCTTCGATTCCTCCTACAATGAGCAGTTCTTC. Encoded protein: CASSPGLFDSSYNEQFF.